A single sample is the source of the 24 T cell receptor beta chains below, sequenced in a study of Ad26.COV2.S vaccination and SARS-CoV-2 variants. Using immunoSEQ multiplex PCR, the repertoire was profiled, and TCRdb retains in-frame clones only, with some absent. This sample has 46,000 or so clones, with roughly 80% found just once. This sample comprised peripheral blood, obtained after recovery from COVID-19. The source is a human donor who had recovered from COVID-19.

J is TRBJ2-2 and V is TRBV5-1, with D unclear. CDR3 length: 15 residues. Germline V gene lookup returns CDR1 SGHRS and CDR2 YFSETQ. V dropped 7 bases and J dropped 0 bases, with 13 bases sitting between them. DNA of the CDR3: TGCGCCAGCTTCCAGGCCGGCGCGAACACCGGGGAGCTGTTTTTT. This sequence encodes CASFQAGANTGELFF.

The J gene is TRBJ2-1, the V gene TRBV24-1; possibly TRBD1 or TRBD2 for D (5 bases each). CDR1 KGHDR and CDR2 SFDVKD come from the germline V gene. The CDR3 is 15 residues long. V dropped 5 bases and J dropped 1 base, with 11 bases sitting between them. CDR3 sequence reads: CATSVRDGSYNEQFF. Written as DNA, the CDR3 is TGTGCCACCAGTGTCCGGGACGGATCCTACAATGAGCAGTTCTTC.

The genes are TRBV5-1 and TRBJ1-1; the D is unclear. The germline V and J ends were trimmed by 0 bases and 1 base, with 10 bases remaining between them. Per the germline V gene, CDR1 is SGHRS and CDR2 is YFSETQ. The CDR3 loop spans 15 amino acids. CDR3 region: CASSLGPTRNTEAFF. The CDR3 DNA sequence: TGCGCCAGCAGCTTGGGGCCCACTAGGAACACTGAAGCTTTCTTT.

The chain recombines TRBV18 with TRBJ2-1; D unresolved. Germline CDR1 and CDR2: KGHSH and LQKENI. The CDR3 has 15 residues. V gave up 3 bases and J gave up 0 bases, with 9 bases separating them. As DNA, the CDR3 is TGTGCCAGCTCACCGGGTGGGATCTCCTACAATGAGCAGTTCTTC. Translating it yields CASSPGGISYNEQFF. The full variable domain, in which reference TRBV18 and TRBJ2-1 provide the parts outside the CDR3, is NAGVMQNPRHLVRRRGQEARLRCSPMKGHSHVYWYRQLPEEGLKFMVYLQKENIIDESGMPKERFSAEFPKEGPSILRIQQVVRGDSAAYFCASSPGGISYNEQFFGPGTRLTVL.

V gene TRBV10-2 combines with J gene TRBJ2-3; D call uncertain. Trimming left V 3 bases short and J 3 bases short, with 4 bases between. The CDR3 has 12 residues. Germline V gives CDR1 WSHSY, CDR2 SAAADI. CDR3 residues: CASSEITDTQYF. The CDR3 nucleotides read TGCGCCAGCAGTGAAATAACAGATACGCAGTATTTT.

The genes are TRBV5-6 and TRBJ1-2; the D is unclear. Germline V gives CDR1 SGHDT, CDR2 YYEEEE. The CDR3 is made up of 12 amino acids. Trimming cost V 3 bases and J 9 bases, with 12 bases left between them. CDR3 amino acids: CASSSVPRSYTF. The CDR3 nucleotides are TGTGCCAGCAGCTCGGTACCGCGGAGCTACACCTTC.

The gene calls are TRBV6-5 and TRBJ1-1; TRBD1 aligns across 8 bases. This CDR3 is 14 amino acids long. Trimming removed 7 bases from V and 1 base from J; junction bases left unmatched: 5. CDR1 is MNHEY and CDR2 is SVGAGI in the germline V gene. The CDR3 loop reads CASTFQGANTEAFF. In DNA form, the CDR3 reads TGTGCCAGCACTTTTCAGGGGGCGAACACTGAAGCTTTCTTT.

The V and J genes are TRBV4-2 and TRBJ2-5; 9 bases align to TRBD2. The CDR3 is made up of 17 amino acids. Germline CDR1 and CDR2: LGHNA and YNFKEQ. J lost 5 bases, V lost 2 bases, and 12 bases had no gene match. In DNA, the CDR3 is TGTGCCAGCAGCCAACAGGGGCGGGGGGGCCGATGGGAGACCCAGTACTTC. It codes for CASSQQGRGGRWETQYF.

The chain employs TRBV6-5 and TRBJ2-7, with a weak D call TRBD2 (6 bases). V lost 6 bases and J lost 2, with 14 bases in between. The CDR3 contains 14 residues. CDR1 is MNHEY and CDR2 is SVGAGI in the germline V gene. The CDR3 loop is CASSRLAGPYEQYF. CDR3 DNA sequence: TGTGCCAGCAGCAGATTGGCGGGACCCTACGAGCAGTACTTC.

The rearrangement joins TRBV24-1 to TRBJ2-5; maybe TRBD1 (6 bases). Trimming took off 4 bases at V and 4 bases at J, with 15 bases between the two ends. Per germline, CDR1 KGHDR and CDR2 SFDVKD. CDR3 length equals 15 residues. The CDR3 DNA reads as TGTGCCACCAGTGAGGCCGGGACAAAAGGAGAGACCCAGTACTTC. It translates to CATSEAGTKGETQYF.

The chain combines TRBV12-3 or TRBV12-4 with TRBJ1-5, with no clear D. Trimming left V 3 bases short and J 4 bases short, with 7 bases between. The CDR3 spans 13 residues. The CDR3 is CASSFQLNQPQHF. DNA for the CDR3: TGTGCCAGCAGTTTCCAGTTGAATCAGCCCCAGCATTTT.

The chain uses TRBV18 and TRBJ2-5, with 7 bases that match TRBD1. Germline loops: CDR1 KGHSH, CDR2 LQKENI. J gave up 5 bases and V 1 base, and 4 bases lay outside the gene matches. The CDR3 sequence is 14 residues long. The CDR3 region has the DNA TGTGCCAGCTCACCACAGGGGGCTTGGGAGACCCAGTACTTC. Translated, it gives CASSPQGAWETQYF.

This chain connects TRBV9 to TRBJ1-1, with 10 bases fitting TRBD1. V trimming: 0 bases; J trimming: 6 bases; junction bases outside the gene matches: 5. CDR1 is SGDLS, CDR2 YYNGEE, per germline. This CDR3 region has 15 residues. The CDR3 sequence is CASSVEGTGEAEAFF. For the CDR3, the DNA is TGTGCCAGCAGCGTAGAAGGGACAGGGGAAGCTGAAGCTTTCTTT.

The J gene is TRBJ1-2, the V gene TRBV6-5; D is undetermined. Trimming removed 5 bases at V and 4 bases at J, with 11 bases between. Germline V CDR1 and CDR2: MNHEY, SVGAGI. CDR3 length: 13 amino acids. This CDR3 reads CASSPDTVYGYTF. In DNA form, the CDR3 reads TGTGCCAGCAGTCCCGACACTGTCTATGGCTACACCTTC.

The chain uses TRBV7-9 and TRBJ1-2; TRBD1 aligns across 7 bases. The germline CDR1 and CDR2 sequences are SEHNR and FQNEAQ (reference sequence). The CDR3 is made up of 13 amino acids. Germline trimming cut 5 bases from V and 8 bases from J; bases unmatched to any gene: 8. The chain's CDR3 is CASSLGQGGGYTF. Written as DNA, the CDR3 is TGTGCCAGCAGCCTGGGCCAAGGGGGCGGCTACACCTTC. The full variable domain, with the rest looked up from reference TRBV7-9 and TRBJ1-2, is DTGVSQNPRHKITKRGQNVTFRCDPISEHNRLYWYRQTLGQGPEFLTYFQNEAQLEKSRLLSDRFSAERPKGSFSTLEIQRTEQGDSAMYLCASSLGQGGGYTFGSGTRLTVV.

The chain recombines TRBV5-1 with TRBJ2-3, with D unresolved. V lost 7 bases, J lost 2 bases, and 8 bases lay in between. The CDR3 consists of 12 residues. Germline CDR1 reads SGHRS; CDR2 reads YFSETQ. CDR3 bases: TGCGCCAGCCACTACGACACAGATACGCAGTATTTT. Translation: CASHYDTDTQYF.

The chain carries TRBV19 and TRBJ1-3; D is uncertain. The CDR3 covers 15 residues. V gave up 6 bases and J gave up 0 bases, with 12 bases separating them. The germline V gene has CDR1 LNHDA and CDR2 SQIVND (reference sequence). The CDR3 here is CASRANRYSGNTIYF. CDR3 nucleotides: TGTGCCAGTAGGGCGAACAGATACTCTGGAAACACCATATATTTT.

The chain employs TRBV5-1 and TRBJ1-1; D is undetermined. Germline assignment: CDR1 SGHRS and CDR2 YFSETQ. Trimming took 4 bases from V and 9 from J, leaving 16 bases between them. There are 13 residues in the CDR3. For the CDR3, the DNA is TGCGCCAGCAGCGGGGTGGGCGAATACCAAGCTTTCTTT. Amino acid sequence: CASSGVGEYQAFF.

V and J are TRBV5-1 and TRBJ1-2; 9 nucleotides line up with TRBD1. Trimming at V came to 1 base and at J to 4 bases, leaving 5 bases not matched to a gene. Germline CDR1 reads SGHRS; CDR2 reads YFSETQ. There are 15 residues in the CDR3. In nucleotides, the CDR3 is TGCGCCAGCAGCTTGACAGGGGGCAACCTCTATGGCTACACCTTC. The encoded protein is CASSLTGGNLYGYTF.

The DNA of the CDR3 is TGTGCCAGCAGCCTCTTCCAAGGGAAAAGCAATCAGCCCCAGCATTTT. Its protein product is CASSLFQGKSNQPQHF. The V gene is TRBV21-1, the J gene TRBJ1-5. TRBV21-1 is tagged as a pseudogene. The CDR3 spans 16 residues.

The chain is built from TRBV6-6 and TRBJ2-5; D uncertain. V was clipped by 1 base and J by 1 base, with 7 bases between them. The CDR3 is 14 amino acids. Looked up from germline, CDR1 is MNHNY and CDR2 is SVGAGI (reference sequence). CDR3 in DNA: TGTGCCAGCAGTTACTACTCCCCCCAAGAGACCCAGTACTTC. It translates to CASSYYSPQETQYF.

The chain is built from TRBV21-1 and TRBJ2-2; no DNA check was done on the table's D call, TRBD1. TRBV21-1 constitutes a pseudogene. The CDR3 totals 16 residues. This CDR3 reads CASRLDRGLNTGELFF. The CDR3 DNA reads as TGTGCCAGCAGATTGGACAGGGGCTTAAACACCGGGGAGCTGTTTTTT.

The chain joins TRBV11-3 to TRBJ1-6; D is unclear. V lost 2 bases and J lost 8, with 7 bases in between. This CDR3 is 13 amino acids long. Germline CDR1 reads SGHNT; CDR2 reads YENEEA. CDR3 in DNA: TGTGCCAGCAGCTTATTTACTGATTCACCCCTCCACTTT. The encoded protein is CASSLFTDSPLHF.

In this sample, this clone turned up once. The chain is built from TRBV6-5 and TRBJ1-1; D may be TRBD1 (5 bases). CDR1 is MNHEY, CDR2 SVGAGI, per germline. The CDR3 contains 12 residues. Between the trimmed V and J ends, which lost 11 bases and 10 bases, there was a span of 20 bases. As DNA, the CDR3 is TGTGCCGTCTCAGCTGGGACCCCCAGAGCTTTCTTT. Translated: CAVSAGTPRAFF.